The T cell receptor beta chain under discussion was sequenced for a study of T cell responses to AZD1222 COVID-19 vaccine. Study findings and constraints: Distributed over spike, vaccine-associated CD4 TCRs predominated at 160-218 and 743-854. The peak T cell response came first, and repertoires were sampled only after it. The sample set comprised mostly white British donors with more females, and clonal diversity was possibly underestimated. Two doses of AZD1222 preceded a rise in Spike-specific TCR breadth and depth.

This clone was found a few times. No antigen is known for it. Clones were read by immunoSEQ multiplex PCR, and TCRdb kept only the in-frame ones, dropping some. Seen here are nearly 95,000 clones, 90% observed once, and the top ten hold around 8%. This specimen consisted of peripheral blood, obtained on day 0 of AZD1222 vaccination. The sequence came from an adult in good health.

The CDR3 reads CASSSDRGLNYGYTF. CDR3 sequence (DNA): TGTGCCAGCAGCTCGGACAGGGGGCTGAACTATGGCTACACCTTC. V is TRBV7-2 and J is TRBJ1-2; 11 nucleotides match TRBD1. Germline trimming cut 4 bases from V and 2 bases from J; bases unmatched to any gene: 3. This CDR3 has 15 amino acids. The germline V gene encodes CDR1 SGHTA and CDR2 FQGNSA.